A selection of T cell receptor beta chains follows, all from one sample in a study of blood T cell repertoires in COVID-19. Some clones are missing from TCRdb's copy, which holds only in-frame ones; the method was immunoSEQ multiplex PCR. Of 220,000 or so clones listed, 86% are singletons. The sequencing sample was made of peripheral blood. The receptors stem from a woman in her 50s with COVID-19, enrolled during active disease. Both conserved end residues are part of each CDR3. A D gene is named only where the DNA matches it firmly. Not every row has a clone size; where given, it reads once, few, many or a size class.

CDR3 DNA | CDR3 protein | V gene | D gene | clone size | J gene
TGTGCCAGCAGTGAAAAAGTCGGCAGGGAGGGGTCCTACAATGAGCAGTTCTTC | CASSEKVGREGSYNEQFF | TRBV6-1 | TRBD2 | - | TRBJ2-1
TGTGCCTCAACAAAGGTGGGCAGGGAAAGGGATGGCTACACCTTC | CASTKVGRERDGYTF | TRBV6-5 | - | few | TRBJ1-2
TGTGCCAGCAGTGACAGGGGGCGCGGGTTGGGCTATGGCTACACCTTC | CASSDRGRGLGYGYTF | TRBV6-1 | TRBD1 | - | TRBJ1-2
TGTGCCAGTAGTATCGGACAGGTGAATCAGCCCCAGCATTTT | CASSIGQVNQPQHF | TRBV19 | TRBD1 | - | TRBJ1-5
TGTGCCAGCAGTGAATATTTAGGGCTAGCGGCCCAAGAGACCCAGTACTTC | CASSEYLGLAAQETQYF | TRBV25-1 | TRBD2 | - | TRBJ2-5
TGTGCCAGCAGCTTGGGGACTAGCGGGGGGGGTCCCTCCTACGAGCAGTACTTC | CASSLGTSGGGPSYEQYF | TRBV13 | TRBD2 | - | TRBJ2-7
TGTGCCATCAGTGAGGGGCCCGGGGGGTACACTGAAGCTTTCTTT | CAISEGPGGYTEAFF | TRBV10-3 | - | - | TRBJ1-1
TGTGCCAGCAGCTCTTGGACAGGGGACGGAAACACCATATATTTT | CASSSWTGDGNTIYF | TRBV5-8 | TRBD1 | - | TRBJ1-3
TGTGCCAGCTCACCACGTTTGGGAGCAGAGTCTGGAAACACCATATATTTT | CASSPRLGAESGNTIYF | TRBV18 | - | - | TRBJ1-3
TGTGCCAGCAGCTTAGTTCCCAGGGGCCCCTCTGGAAACACCATATATTTT | CASSLVPRGPSGNTIYF | TRBV11-2 | - | - | TRBJ1-3
TGTGCCAGCAGCTTAGGACCTCAGGGGGCGCGGACCGGGGAGCTGTTTTTT | CASSLGPQGARTGELFF | TRBV7-6 | TRBD1 | few | TRBJ2-2
TGTGCCAGCAGTTACAGGGGCGGAGGTGAAAAACTGTTTTTT | CASSYRGGGEKLFF | TRBV28 | TRBD1 | - | TRBJ1-4
TGCAGCGTTGATGTAACCGGGGGTGGAAACACCATATATTTT | CSVDVTGGGNTIYF | TRBV29-1 | - | - | TRBJ1-3
TGTGCCAGCAGCAAAGGGAAAGGCGGGGTCAACACCGGGGAGCTGTTTTTT | CASSKGKGGVNTGELFF | TRBV21-1 | - | few | TRBJ2-2
TGTGCCAGTACCCCCGGCCGGACAGGGGGCAATCAGCCCCAGCATTTT | CASTPGRTGGNQPQHF | TRBV19 | TRBD1 | - | TRBJ1-5
TGTGCCACCAGTGATCATGGGACATCCGACACCGGGGAGCTGTTTTTT | CATSDHGTSDTGELFF | TRBV24-1 | - | - | TRBJ2-2
TGTGCCACCACTAAGGACAGGACGAACTATGGCTACACCTTC | CATTKDRTNYGYTF | TRBV15 | TRBD1 | - | TRBJ1-2
TGTGCCAGCAGCCAAGGAAGGGGAGGGGACGCGGGAAACACCATATATTTT | CASSQGRGGDAGNTIYF | TRBV3-1/TRBV3-2 | - | - | TRBJ1-3
TGTGCCTGGAGTCCTGGGACAGTAGCTTTCTTT | CAWSPGTVAFF | TRBV30 | TRBD1 | many | TRBJ1-1
TGTGCCAGTAGTATGGACTTCCTTGATACGCAGTATTTT | CASSMDFLDTQYF | TRBV19 | - | - | TRBJ2-3
TGTGCCAGCAGCCGATTTACAGGGGGACAGAGCACTGAAGCTTTCTTT | CASSRFTGGQSTEAFF | TRBV7-9 | TRBD1 | - | TRBJ1-1
TGTGCCAGCAGCTTAGGAGGCGTCGGGAATGAGCAGTTCTTC | CASSLGGVGNEQFF | TRBV7-7 | - | - | TRBJ2-1
TGCGCCAGCAGCCCCACCATAGACAGGGGGACCGAAGCTTTCTTT | CASSPTIDRGTEAFF | TRBV5-1 | TRBD1 | - | TRBJ1-1
TGTGCCAGTAGTCCGCGGGACAGTGTAAGGGGCAATGAGCAGTTCTTC | CASSPRDSVRGNEQFF | TRBV19 | - | - | TRBJ2-1